These 21 T cell receptor beta chains originate from one sample sequenced in a study of shared clonotypes between healthy human individuals. Profiled with immunoSEQ multiplex PCR; TCRdb holds only in-frame clones, not every one. The sample has about 800,000 clones, 90% to 97% seen once. CD45RO-negative, CCR7-selected cells formed the naive CD8 fraction, which excluded terminally differentiated effector memory CD45RA+ cells. Sequenced material: naive CD8+ T cells sorted from blood. These receptors all come from a man under 40 in good health.

The gene calls are TRBV7-8 and TRBJ2-7; tentatively, D is TRBD1 or TRBD2 (5 bases each). V lost 1 base to trimming and J lost 7 bases, with 11 bases between them. Per germline, CDR1 SGHVS and CDR2 FQNEAQ. The CDR3 totals 13 residues. The CDR3 is CASSLEDGGEQYF. Here the CDR3 DNA reads TGTGCCAGCAGCTTAGAAGATGGGGGAGAGCAGTACTTC.

This clone was seen just once. The J gene is TRBJ2-5, the V gene TRBV11-2; 13 nucleotides agree with TRBD2. CDR3 length: 16 amino acids. The V gene's germline CDR1 is SGHAT and CDR2 FQNNGV. V shed 5 bases, J shed 5 bases, and the junction held 8 bases outside the gene matches. CDR3 sequence reads: CASSTTSTSGRETQYF. Here the CDR3 DNA reads TGTGCCAGCAGCACCACTTCGACTAGCGGGAGGGAGACCCAGTACTTC.

This CDR3 is CASSQEAGGLVDEQFF. CDR3 DNA sequence: TGCGCCAGCAGCCAAGAGGCGGGAGGGCTGGTAGATGAGCAGTTCTTC. V gene TRBV4-3 combines with J gene TRBJ2-1, with 9 nucleotides matching TRBD2. Germline CDR1 LGHNA, CDR2 YSLEER. The V segment lost 0 bases and the J segment 8 bases; nucleotides outside the gene matches: 8. CDR3 length: 16 residues.

Turning to this clone: Other DNA sequences in this sample translate to the same CDR3. The chain has TRBV5-1 and TRBJ2-1; D remains unclear. CDR3 length: 13 residues. V gave up 2 bases and J gave up 6 bases, with 9 bases separating them. CDR1 SGHRS and CDR2 YFSETQ come from the germline V gene. DNA for the CDR3: TGCGCCAGCAGCTTCCGTCGGCCCAATGAGCAGTTCTTC. Its translation: CASSFRRPNEQFF.

The gene calls are TRBV14 and TRBJ2-3, with 11 bases identical to TRBD2. There are 16 residues in the CDR3. Germline CDR1 is SGHDN and CDR2 is FVKESK. After removal of 6 bases from V and 5 bases from J, the junction contained 10 bases not matched to a gene. The CDR3 is CASSQLLAGDVDTQYF. The CDR3 region has the DNA TGTGCCAGCAGTCAATTACTAGCGGGAGATGTAGATACGCAGTATTTT.

V usage is TRBV6-1 and J usage is TRBJ2-7; no clear D. V lost 8 bases to trimming and J lost 2 bases, with 13 bases between them. CDR1 and CDR2 (germline): MNHNS, SASEGT. The CDR3 is 13 residues long. CDR3 residues: CASDLVGTYEQYF. In DNA form, the CDR3 reads TGTGCCAGCGACCTCGTGGGGACCTACGAGCAGTACTTC.

The rearrangement uses TRBV11-2 and TRBJ2-1; either TRBD1 or TRBD2 may fit D (5 bases each). Germline lookup yields CDR1 SGHAT and CDR2 FQNNGV. V was cut by 6 bases and J by 8 bases, with 14 bases left in between. The CDR3 has 13 residues. The CDR3 here is CASSWDAGYEQFF. In DNA, the CDR3 is TGTGCCAGCAGTTGGGACGCCGGGTATGAGCAGTTCTTC.

V is TRBV15 and J is TRBJ2-5; the match to TRBD2 covers 7 bases. Germline-derived CDR1 and CDR2 are LNHNV and YYDKDF (reference sequence). This CDR3 is 16 amino acids long. J lost 5 bases, V lost 8 bases, and 17 bases had no gene match. CDR3 residues: CATLRSGTLQSETQYF. The CDR3 DNA sequence: TGTGCCACCCTCCGAAGCGGGACCCTCCAGTCGGAGACCCAGTACTTC.

This rearrangement joins TRBV5-5 to TRBJ2-3; D not resolved. This CDR3 has 13 residues. From germline, CDR1 is SGHKS and CDR2 YYEKEE (reference sequence). The ends were cut back, 4 bases at V and 0 bases at J, with 6 bases in the middle. CDR3 sequence (DNA): TGTGCCAGCAGCCCGCTTAGCACAGATACGCAGTATTTT. This gives the protein CASSPLSTDTQYF.

A single count supports this clone. The chain is built from TRBV7-8 and TRBJ2-7; TRBD2 aligns across 9 bases. The CDR3 has 14 residues. J lost 5 bases, V lost 7 bases, and 9 bases had no gene match. The germline V gene encodes CDR1 SGHVS and CDR2 FQNEAQ. CDR3 DNA: TGTGCCAGCACCGTAGCGGGAGACAGGGACGAGCAGTACTTC. Translated, it gives CASTVAGDRDEQYF.

As to this clone: This sample includes further DNA sequences coding for the same CDR3. The V and J genes are TRBV29-1 and TRBJ2-7; D is uncertain. The length of the CDR3 is 12 residues. Trimming stripped 4 bases from V and 0 bases from J, with 7 bases between. CDR1 SQVTM and CDR2 ANQGSEA come from the germline V gene. The CDR3 loop is CSVAANSYEQYF. CDR3 coding DNA: TGCAGCGTTGCCGCTAACTCCTACGAGCAGTACTTC.

The V and J genes are TRBV5-6 and TRBJ2-7; D not certain. CDR3 length: 13 residues. Germline-derived CDR1 and CDR2 are SGHDT and YYEEEE. V dropped 0 bases and J dropped 3 bases, with 7 bases sitting between them. CDR3 DNA sequence: TGTGCCAGCAGCTTGGGCTCCGTCTACGAGCAGTACTTC. Its protein is CASSLGSVYEQYF.

This sequence joins TRBV5-1 and TRBJ2-6; D unresolved. V shed 1 base and J shed 0 bases, with 14 bases lying between them. This CDR3 comprises 18 residues. The germline CDR1 and CDR2 sequences are SGHRS and YFSETQ. The CDR3 sequence: CASSLTGPQNSGANVLTF. DNA for the CDR3: TGCGCCAGCAGCTTGACGGGTCCCCAGAACTCTGGGGCCAACGTCCTGACTTTC.

This chain connects TRBV10-2 to TRBJ1-5; no definite D call. V lost 3 bases to trimming and J lost 0 bases, with 6 bases between them. The CDR3 sequence is 14 residues long. CDR1 is WSHSY and CDR2 is SAAADI in the germline V gene. CDR3: CASSDSNSNQPQHF. The CDR3 DNA sequence: TGCGCCAGCAGTGATAGTAATAGCAATCAGCCCCAGCATTTT.

This chain uses TRBV7-9 with TRBJ2-1; no reliable D call. Germline V gene data show CDR1 as SEHNR and CDR2 as FQNEAQ (reference sequence). Trimming pared 4 bases from V and 1 base from J, leaving 11 bases between. This CDR3 is built from 15 residues. The CDR3 nucleotides read TGTGCCAGCAGCTCCGCAGAGGCTTCCTACAATGAGCAGTTCTTC. Protein product: CASSSAEASYNEQFF.

Regarding this clone: Distinct nucleotide sequences in the sample also encode this CDR3. The chain uses TRBV27 and TRBJ2-1; 12 positions agree with TRBD2. Germline V gene lookup returns CDR1 MNHEY and CDR2 SMNVEV (reference sequence). V gave up 4 bases and J gave up 4 bases; unmatched junction bases: 2. CDR3 length: 15 amino acids. The CDR3 here is CASSSGLAGYNEQFF. The CDR3 region has the DNA TGTGCCAGCAGTTCCGGACTAGCGGGGTACAATGAGCAGTTCTTC.

The chain recombines TRBV5-1 with TRBJ2-3, with 9 bases that match TRBD1. This CDR3 is 16 amino acids long. CDR1 is SGHRS, CDR2 YFSETQ, per germline. The junction had 7 bases not matched to a gene; V was cut back by 4 bases and J by 1 base. The CDR3 region has the DNA TGCGCCAGCAGCGGATTCCGGGACAGGGGCACAGATACGCAGTATTTT. Amino acids: CASSGFRDRGTDTQYF.

V gene TRBV5-5 combines with J gene TRBJ2-1; TRBD2 matches at 8 bases. There are 14 residues in the CDR3. Trimming removed 1 base from V and 5 bases from J; junction bases left unmatched: 2. Germline V gives CDR1 SGHKS, CDR2 YYEKEE (reference sequence). CDR3 sequence: CASSLTSGDNEQFF. The CDR3 nucleotides read TGTGCCAGCAGCTTGACTAGCGGCGACAATGAGCAGTTCTTC.

This chain uses TRBV4-3 with TRBJ1-1; tentatively, D is TRBD1 (5 bases). Germline-derived CDR1 and CDR2 are LGHNA and YSLEER. CDR3 length: 13 residues. The V gene lost 1 base and the J gene lost 6 bases, with 9 bases spanning the gap. CDR3 DNA sequence: TGCGCCAGCAGCCAAGTAGGAGGGGCTGAAGCTTTCTTT. Encoded protein: CASSQVGGAEAFF.

The chain joins TRBV4-3 to TRBJ2-4, with D maybe TRBD1 (5 bases). Trimming left V 0 bases short and J 0 bases short, with 21 bases between. Germline V gives CDR1 LGHNA, CDR2 YSLEER. The CDR3 covers 20 residues. The CDR3 DNA sequence: TGCGCCAGCAGCCAAGAACGGCAGGGCGTCGGACACGCAGCCAAAAACATTCAGTACTTC. Its translation is CASSQERQGVGHAAKNIQYF.

A single count supports this clone. The chain combines TRBV5-1 with TRBJ2-3, with 13 bases lining up with TRBD2. The CDR3 runs 16 residues. The germline V gene encodes CDR1 SGHRS and CDR2 YFSETQ. V gave up 4 bases and J gave up 2 bases; unmatched junction bases: 4. CDR3 nucleotides: TGCGCCAGCAGCCCGGGACTAGCGGGAATCACAGATACGCAGTATTTT. Amino acid sequence: CASSPGLAGITDTQYF.